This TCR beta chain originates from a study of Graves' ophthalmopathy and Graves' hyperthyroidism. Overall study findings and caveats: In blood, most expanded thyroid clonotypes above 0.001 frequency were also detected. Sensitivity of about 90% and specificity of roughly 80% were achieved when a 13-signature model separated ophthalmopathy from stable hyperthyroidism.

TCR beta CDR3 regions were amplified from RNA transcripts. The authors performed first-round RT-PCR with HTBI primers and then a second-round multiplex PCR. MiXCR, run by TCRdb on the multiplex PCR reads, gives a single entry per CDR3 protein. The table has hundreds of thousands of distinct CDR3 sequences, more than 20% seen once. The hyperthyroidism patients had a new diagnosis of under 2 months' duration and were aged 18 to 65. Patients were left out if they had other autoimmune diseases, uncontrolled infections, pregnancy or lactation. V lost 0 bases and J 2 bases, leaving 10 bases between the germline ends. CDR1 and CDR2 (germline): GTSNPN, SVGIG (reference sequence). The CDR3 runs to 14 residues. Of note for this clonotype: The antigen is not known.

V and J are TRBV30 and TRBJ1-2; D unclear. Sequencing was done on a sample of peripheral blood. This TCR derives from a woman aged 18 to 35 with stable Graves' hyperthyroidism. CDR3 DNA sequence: TGTGCCTGGAGTGTGGCTCTTATGAACTATGGCTACACCTTC. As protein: CAWSVALMNYGYTF.